These 17 T cell receptor beta chains were all obtained from the same sample, sequenced in a study of T cells in narcolepsy. The repertoire was sequenced with immunoSEQ multiplex PCR; TCRdb's copy has only in-frame clones and lacks some. The sample lists around 25,000 clones; just under 85% were seen once. The sample taken for sequencing was CD45RA- memory CD4+ T cells from PBMCs. The source is a human donor with narcolepsy.

The chain carries TRBV9 and TRBJ2-7; maybe TRBD2 (6 bases). Looked up from germline, CDR1 is SGDLS and CDR2 is YYNGEE. CDR3 size: 13 residues. Deletions cut 0 bases from V and 6 bases from J, with 10 bases between. CDR3 loop: CASSVAVGGEQYF. Here the CDR3 DNA reads TGTGCCAGCAGCGTAGCGGTGGGAGGCGAGCAGTACTTC.

This chain joins TRBV5-1 and TRBJ2-1; D is uncertain. In germline, CDR1 is SGHRS, CDR2 YFSETQ. This CDR3 contains 15 residues. Trimming shortened V by 0 bases and J by 7 bases, and 14 bases separated the two germline ends. CDR3: CASSLEPVGQNEQFF. The CDR3 DNA is TGCGCCAGCAGCTTGGAGCCGGTAGGGCAAAATGAGCAGTTCTTC.

V is TRBV6-5 and J is TRBJ2-5; 8 bases match TRBD1. CDR1 and CDR2 (germline): MNHEY, SVGAGI. The CDR3 consists of 14 residues. V was clipped by 5 bases and J by 7 bases; unmatched bases: 9. The CDR3 DNA reads as TGTGCCAGCAGTGACGCGACAGGGGCGGGGACCCAGTACTTC. It codes for CASSDATGAGTQYF.

The chain employs TRBV6-1 and TRBJ2-5; D remains ambiguous. Germline V CDR1 and CDR2: MNHNS, SASEGT. This CDR3 is 12 amino acids long. V shed 6 bases and J shed 6 bases, with 11 bases lying between them. The CDR3 DNA sequence: TGTGCCAGCAGGGGTGGCGGCCAGACCCAGTACTTC. It encodes CASRGGGQTQYF.

As regards this clone: At one end, the junction sequence differs from germline, possibly due to a read error. This chain links TRBV7-3 with TRBJ2-5; D might be TRBD1 (5 bases). Per the germline V gene, CDR1 is SGHTA and CDR2 is FQGTGA. The CDR3 totals 13 residues. The CDR3: CASSQGAQGTQYF. The CDR3 DNA is TGTGCCAGCAGCCAGGGCGCTCAAGGGACCCAGTACTTC.

The genes are TRBV2 and TRBJ1-5; D unresolved. Trimming pared 5 bases from V and 0 bases from J, leaving 8 bases between. There are 14 residues in the CDR3. Germline assignment: CDR1 SNHLY and CDR2 FYNNEI. For the CDR3, the DNA is TGTGCCAGCAGTACAGATAATAGCAATCAGCCCCAGCATTTT. It encodes CASSTDNSNQPQHF.

This clone was picked up one time. The rearrangement joins TRBV10-3 to TRBJ1-5; 7 nucleotides align to TRBD1. V lost 11 bases and J lost 1; bases outside the gene matches: 8. The CDR3 runs to 14 residues. CDR1 and CDR2 from the germline V gene are ENHRY and SYGVKD. The chain's CDR3 is CAARDSLSNQPQHF. Here the CDR3 DNA reads TGTGCCGCCCGGGACAGTCTAAGCAATCAGCCCCAGCATTTT.

The gene calls are TRBV30 and TRBJ1-5, with D perhaps TRBD1 (5 bases). V was cut by 4 bases and J by 7 bases, with 14 bases left in between. The CDR3 runs 13 residues. Per germline, CDR1 GTSNPN and CDR2 SVGIG (reference sequence). In DNA, the CDR3 is TGTGCCTGGACCCCCGATCGGGACCAGCCCCAGCATTTT. Its protein product is CAWTPDRDQPQHF.

The chain links TRBV5-1 to TRBJ2-5; tentatively, D is TRBD2 (6 bases). The closer fit of TRBJ2-7 to the DNA end suggests the J call may be wrong. Germline V CDR1 and CDR2: SGHRS, YFSETQ. The CDR3 contains 15 residues. The CDR3 loop is CASSNLVSPGGEQYF. For the CDR3, the DNA is TGCGCCAGCTCCAACCTTGTTAGCCCCGGGGGCGAGCAGTACTTC.

The CDR3 protein is CASSLAGSRYEQYF. CDR3 sequence (DNA): TGTGCCAGCAGCTTAGCGGGGAGTCGTTACGAGCAGTACTTC. The rearrangement uses TRBV7-2 and TRBJ2-7; D possibly corresponds to TRBD2 (5 bases). V was trimmed by 0 bases and J by 4 bases, leaving 10 bases between them. The V gene's germline CDR1 is SGHTA and CDR2 FQGNSA. The CDR3 spans 14 residues.

This chain connects TRBV4-2 to TRBJ2-5, with D possibly being TRBD2 (5 bases). This CDR3 comprises 14 residues. CDR1 is LGHNA and CDR2 is YNFKEQ in the germline V gene. Trimming pared 0 bases from V and 5 bases from J, leaving 10 bases between. CDR3: CASSQDPGVETQYF. CDR3 bases: TGTGCCAGCAGCCAAGATCCCGGGGTCGAGACCCAGTACTTC.

The rearrangement links TRBV6-1 to TRBJ2-5; a weak D match, TRBD2 (6 bases). The last part of the DNA fits TRBJ2-7 better; the J call may be wrong. Germline lookup yields CDR1 MNHNS and CDR2 SASEGT. The CDR3 totals 15 residues. CDR3 loop: CASSVDFSAGFEQYF. The CDR3 region has the DNA TGTGCCAGCAGTGTAGACTTTTCGGCGGGGTTCGAGCAGTACTTC.

The chain combines TRBV15 with TRBJ2-1; 13 bases align to TRBD2. This CDR3 spans 18 amino acids. V shed 2 bases, J shed 6 bases, and the junction held 10 bases outside the gene matches. CDR1 LNHNV and CDR2 YYDKDF come from the germline V gene (reference sequence). The CDR3 region is CATSRTTGTSGAFNEQFF. For the CDR3, the DNA is TGTGCCACCAGCAGAACAACCGGGACTAGCGGGGCCTTCAATGAGCAGTTCTTC.

V is TRBV19 and J is TRBJ1-2; the D gene is possibly TRBD1 (5 bases). The V and J ends lost 5 bases and 2 bases respectively, with 9 bases between them. There are 13 residues in the CDR3. Germline V lookup: CDR1 LNHDA, CDR2 SQIVND (reference sequence). The CDR3 DNA reads as TGTGCCAGTAGTTATGACAGCAACTATGGCTACACCTTC. Translated: CASSYDSNYGYTF.

The genes are TRBV27 and TRBJ2-7; D might be TRBD1 (5 bases). Germline CDR1 is MNHEY and CDR2 is SMNVEV (reference sequence). This CDR3 has 17 amino acids. V shed 0 bases and J shed 0 bases, with 15 bases lying between them. CDR3 residues: CASSLSAGQGYSYEQYF. The CDR3 bases are TGTGCCAGCAGTTTATCAGCAGGGCAGGGTTACTCCTACGAGCAGTACTTC.

This clone was detected once. The chain joins TRBV13 to TRBJ2-5; D not resolved. The germline V and J ends were trimmed by 0 bases and 4 bases, with 12 bases remaining between them. CDR3 length equals 15 residues. CDR1 is PRHDT and CDR2 is FYEKMQ in the germline V gene (reference sequence). The CDR3 DNA reads TGTGCCAGCAGCTTAGGTGAGACCCGCCGAGAGACCCAGTACTTC. It yields the protein CASSLGETRRETQYF.

The chain has TRBV5-4 and TRBJ1-2; D remains ambiguous. This CDR3 region has 13 residues. V was trimmed by 4 bases and J by 6 bases, leaving 13 bases between them. CDR1 and CDR2 (germline): SGHNT, YYREEE (reference sequence). CDR3 loop: CASSRQGRHGYTF. The DNA of the CDR3 is TGTGCCAGCAGCCGCCAAGGAAGGCATGGCTACACCTTC.